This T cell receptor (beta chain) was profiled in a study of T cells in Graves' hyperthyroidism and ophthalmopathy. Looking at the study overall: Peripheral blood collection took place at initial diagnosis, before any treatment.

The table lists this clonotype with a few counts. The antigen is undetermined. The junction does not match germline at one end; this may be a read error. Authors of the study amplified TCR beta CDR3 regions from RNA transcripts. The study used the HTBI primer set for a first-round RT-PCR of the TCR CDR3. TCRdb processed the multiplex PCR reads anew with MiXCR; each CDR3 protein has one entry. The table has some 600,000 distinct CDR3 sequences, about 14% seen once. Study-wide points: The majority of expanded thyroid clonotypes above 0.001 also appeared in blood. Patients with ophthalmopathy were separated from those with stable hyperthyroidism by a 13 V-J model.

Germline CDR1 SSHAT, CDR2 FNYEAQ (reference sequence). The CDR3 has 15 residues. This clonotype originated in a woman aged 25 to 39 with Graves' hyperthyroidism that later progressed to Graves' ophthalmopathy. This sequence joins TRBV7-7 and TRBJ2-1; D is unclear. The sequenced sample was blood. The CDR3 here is CASSFSVLPYNEQFF. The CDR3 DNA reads TGTGCTAGCAGCTTTTCAGTCCTTCCTTACAATGAGCAGTTCTTC.